These T cell receptor beta chains were read from a single sample in a study of T cells and copy number aberrations in small-cell lung cancer. TCRdb keeps only in-frame clones here, not all; method: immunoSEQ multiplex PCR. The data hold about 540 clones, with roughly 92% observed a single time. The specimen sequenced was tumor tissue. The receptors originated from a man aged 50-60 years with small cell lung cancer. Each CDR3 is given with its conserved first and last residue. A D gene is named only where the DNA matches it firmly. Only part of the rows carry a size: once, few, many, or a class if the clone is expanded.

D gene: -; V gene: TRBV10-2; J gene: TRBJ2-3; clone size: -; CDR3 protein: CASSESVTGTDTQYF; CDR3 DNA: TGCGCCAGCAGTGAGTCGGTCACAGGGACAGATACGCAGTATTTT
D gene: -; V gene: TRBV2; J gene: TRBJ2-2; clone size: -; CDR3 protein: CASSDGSGELFF; CDR3 DNA: TGTGCCAGCAGTGACGGATCCGGGGAGCTGTTTTTT
D gene: TRBD1; V gene: TRBV4-1; J gene: TRBJ2-7; clone size: -; CDR3 protein: CASSPGQGGYEQYF; CDR3 DNA: TGCGCCAGCAGCCCCGGACAGGGAGGCTACGAGCAGTACTTC
D gene: TRBD1; V gene: TRBV30; J gene: TRBJ1-3; clone size: -; CDR3 protein: CACQDRAGKSGNTIYF; CDR3 DNA: TGTGCCTGCCAGGACAGGGCAGGGAAATCTGGAAACACCATATATTTT
D gene: -; V gene: TRBV7-2; J gene: TRBJ2-3; clone size: -; CDR3 protein: CASSSGLTTDTQYF; CDR3 DNA: TGTGCCAGCAGCTCGGGACTCACTACAGATACGCAGTATTTT
D gene: -; V gene: TRBV2; J gene: TRBJ1-4; clone size: -; CDR3 protein: CASKSALKEKLFF; CDR3 DNA: TGTGCCAGCAAATCAGCCTTGAAAGAAAAACTGTTTTTT
D gene: -; V gene: TRBV25-1; J gene: TRBJ2-1; clone size: -; CDR3 protein: CASSVKPTRGHDNEQFF; CDR3 DNA: TGTGCCAGCAGTGTGAAACCGACCCGGGGGCATGACAATGAGCAGTTCTTC
D gene: TRBD1; V gene: TRBV6-5; J gene: TRBJ2-2; clone size: -; CDR3 protein: CASSYLWDRGSGELFF; CDR3 DNA: TGTGCCAGCAGTTACCTTTGGGACAGGGGTTCCGGGGAGCTGTTTTTT
D gene: -; V gene: TRBV5-6; J gene: TRBJ1-6; clone size: few; CDR3 protein: CASSLPGEALHF; CDR3 DNA: TGTGCCAGCAGCTTGCCCGGGGAGGCCCTCCACTTT
D gene: -; V gene: TRBV6-6; J gene: TRBJ2-7; clone size: -; CDR3 protein: CASSSSAGSSYEQYF; CDR3 DNA: TGTGCCAGCAGCTCCTCGGCGGGGAGTAGCTACGAGCAGTACTTC
D gene: TRBD1; V gene: TRBV18; J gene: TRBJ2-1; clone size: once; CDR3 protein: CASSRQGASDNEQFF; CDR3 DNA: TGTGCCAGCTCCCGACAGGGGGCGAGCGATAATGAGCAGTTCTTC
D gene: -; V gene: TRBV19; J gene: TRBJ2-2; clone size: -; CDR3 protein: CASSIEGDTGELFF; CDR3 DNA: TGTGCCAGTAGTATAGAGGGAGACACCGGGGAGCTGTTTTTT
D gene: -; V gene: TRBV12-1; J gene: TRBJ1-2; clone size: -; CDR3 protein: CASSPISDRNYGYTF; CDR3 DNA: TGTGCCAGCAGCCCAATCTCCGACAGGAACTATGGCTACACCTTC
D gene: -; V gene: TRBV30; J gene: TRBJ2-7; clone size: -; CDR3 protein: CAWSEGSEAYEQYF; CDR3 DNA: TGTGCCTGGAGTGAGGGTAGCGAGGCCTACGAGCAGTACTTC
D gene: TRBD2; V gene: TRBV12-5; J gene: TRBJ2-7; clone size: -; CDR3 protein: CASGLVGSGPTYEQYF; CDR3 DNA: TGTGCTAGTGGTTTGGTAGGTAGCGGGCCGACCTACGAGCAGTACTTC
D gene: -; V gene: TRBV5-1; J gene: TRBJ2-2; clone size: once; CDR3 protein: CASSEGVSTGELFF; CDR3 DNA: TGCGCCAGCAGTGAGGGAGTTTCCACCGGGGAGCTGTTTTTT
D gene: -; V gene: TRBV5-1; J gene: TRBJ2-2; clone size: -; CDR3 protein: CASSWSTGFSNTGELFF; CDR3 DNA: TGCGCCAGCAGCTGGTCCACGGGATTTTCGAACACCGGGGAGCTGTTTTTT
D gene: -; V gene: TRBV11-2; J gene: TRBJ2-7; clone size: -; CDR3 protein: CASSPPGSSYEQYF; CDR3 DNA: TGTGCCAGCAGCCCCCCCGGGAGCTCCTACGAGCAGTACTTC
D gene: -; V gene: TRBV29-1; J gene: TRBJ2-5; clone size: few; CDR3 protein: CSVDPQAGGTQYF; CDR3 DNA: TGCAGCGTTGATCCCCAGGCCGGGGGGACCCAGTACTTC
D gene: -; V gene: TRBV7-2; J gene: TRBJ1-3; clone size: -; CDR3 protein: CASSGHLGNTIYF; CDR3 DNA: TGTGCCAGCAGCGGACACCTGGGCAACACCATATATTTT
D gene: -; V gene: TRBV11-1; J gene: TRBJ2-5; clone size: once; CDR3 protein: CASKPRTEKGETQYF; CDR3 DNA: TGTGCCAGCAAGCCCCGGACGGAAAAAGGGGAGACCCAGTACTTC
D gene: -; V gene: TRBV7-3; J gene: TRBJ1-1; clone size: -; CDR3 protein: CASSLGYGTEAFF; CDR3 DNA: TGTGCCAGCAGCTTAGGCTATGGCACTGAAGCTTTCTTT
D gene: -; V gene: TRBV4-1; J gene: TRBJ2-3; clone size: -; CDR3 protein: CASSQDGIGGWSTDTQYF; CDR3 DNA: TGCGCCAGCAGCCAAGACGGGATAGGAGGTTGGAGCACAGATACGCAGTATTTT
D gene: -; V gene: TRBV25-1; J gene: TRBJ1-5; clone size: once; CDR3 protein: CASSDPRMNQPQHF; CDR3 DNA: TGTGCCAGCAGTGATCCAAGGATGAATCAGCCCCAGCATTTT
D gene: TRBD1; V gene: TRBV9; J gene: TRBJ1-2; clone size: -; CDR3 protein: CASSVGQGVYGYTF; CDR3 DNA: TGTGCCAGCAGCGTAGGGCAGGGGGTCTATGGCTACACCTTC
D gene: TRBD2; V gene: TRBV5-1; J gene: TRBJ2-1; clone size: -; CDR3 protein: CASSLAGGLSEQFF; CDR3 DNA: TGCGCCAGCAGCCTAGCGGGGGGGCTGAGTGAGCAGTTCTTC
D gene: -; V gene: TRBV25-1; J gene: TRBJ1-5; clone size: -; CDR3 protein: CASSGLVAGDQPQHF; CDR3 DNA: TGTGCCAGCAGTGGTCTTGTGGCAGGGGATCAGCCCCAGCATTTT
D gene: -; V gene: TRBV25-1; J gene: TRBJ2-1; clone size: -; CDR3 protein: CASSEWKGDEQFF; CDR3 DNA: TGTGCCAGCAGTGAATGGAAGGGGGATGAGCAGTTCTTC
D gene: TRBD2; V gene: TRBV2; J gene: TRBJ2-3; clone size: -; CDR3 protein: CASGTSGIGTDTQYF; CDR3 DNA: TGTGCCAGCGGGACTAGCGGGATCGGTACAGATACGCAGTATTTT
D gene: TRBD1; V gene: TRBV5-1; J gene: TRBJ2-6; clone size: -; CDR3 protein: CASRQAGGAPHSGANVLTF; CDR3 DNA: TGCGCCAGCAGACAGGCAGGGGGCGCCCCCCACAGTGGGGCCAACGTCCTGACTTTC
D gene: -; V gene: TRBV18; J gene: TRBJ1-1; clone size: -; CDR3 protein: CASSPDTRLNTEAFF; CDR3 DNA: TGTGCCAGCTCACCCGACACTCGCCTGAACACTGAAGCTTTCTTT
D gene: -; V gene: TRBV10-3; J gene: TRBJ1-5; clone size: -; CDR3 protein: CAISEGGSSNQPQHF; CDR3 DNA: TGTGCCATCAGTGAGGGCGGGAGTAGCAATCAGCCCCAGCATTTT
D gene: -; V gene: TRBV11-2; J gene: TRBJ2-7; clone size: -; CDR3 protein: CASSSSPPTNPRYEQYF; CDR3 DNA: TGTGCCAGCAGCTCAAGCCCCCCGACGAACCCACGCTACGAGCAGTACTTC
D gene: TRBD1; V gene: TRBV2; J gene: TRBJ2-5; clone size: -; CDR3 protein: CASSDDRGRETQYF; CDR3 DNA: TGTGCCAGCAGTGACGACAGGGGGCGGGAGACCCAGTACTTC
D gene: -; V gene: TRBV2; J gene: TRBJ2-1; clone size: once; CDR3 protein: CASRLSSGFNEQFF; CDR3 DNA: TGTGCCAGCAGATTGAGTAGTGGGTTCAATGAGCAGTTCTTC
D gene: -; V gene: TRBV29-1; J gene: TRBJ2-7; clone size: -; CDR3 protein: CSVRSSYEQYF; CDR3 DNA: TGCAGCGTTCGGAGCAGCTACGAGCAGTACTTC
D gene: TRBD2; V gene: TRBV6-4; J gene: TRBJ2-3; clone size: -; CDR3 protein: CASSRGGPADTQYF; CDR3 DNA: TGTGCCAGCAGCCGGGGGGGGCCAGCAGATACGCAGTATTTT
D gene: -; V gene: TRBV29-1; J gene: TRBJ2-5; clone size: -; CDR3 protein: CSGLPGDQETQYF; CDR3 DNA: TGCAGTGGACTCCCGGGGGACCAAGAGACCCAGTACTTC
D gene: -; V gene: TRBV18; J gene: TRBJ1-1; clone size: -; CDR3 protein: CASSPQGGTEAFF; CDR3 DNA: TGTGCCAGCTCACCACAGGGGGGGACTGAAGCTTTCTTT
D gene: -; V gene: TRBV30; J gene: TRBJ1-1; clone size: -; CDR3 protein: CALEKGVNTEAFF; CDR3 DNA: TGTGCCCTCGAAAAAGGAGTGAACACTGAAGCTTTCTTT
D gene: -; V gene: TRBV7-2; J gene: TRBJ2-5; clone size: -; CDR3 protein: CASSTRGGRETQYF; CDR3 DNA: TGTGCCAGCAGCACCCGGGGAGGTAGGGAGACCCAGTACTTC
D gene: -; V gene: TRBV7-9; J gene: TRBJ2-2; clone size: once; CDR3 protein: CASSSRGAGFGELFF; CDR3 DNA: TGTGCCAGCAGCTCAAGGGGCGCGGGTTTCGGGGAGCTGTTTTTT
D gene: -; V gene: TRBV30; J gene: TRBJ2-7; clone size: -; CDR3 protein: CAWSAKGTHEQYF; CDR3 DNA: TGTGCCTGGAGTGCTAAGGGAACGCACGAGCAGTACTTC
D gene: TRBD1; V gene: TRBV5-1; J gene: TRBJ1-1; clone size: -; CDR3 protein: CASSFAGGESEAFF; CDR3 DNA: TGCGCCAGCAGCTTTGCAGGGGGGGAGTCTGAAGCTTTCTTT
D gene: -; V gene: TRBV4-2; J gene: TRBJ2-7; clone size: -; CDR3 protein: CASSQSGLYYEQYF; CDR3 DNA: TGTGCCAGCAGCCAATCCGGACTATACTACGAGCAGTACTTC
D gene: TRBD1; V gene: TRBV6-5; J gene: TRBJ2-5; clone size: -; CDR3 protein: CASSPQGDGETQYF; CDR3 DNA: TGTGCCAGCAGTCCACAGGGGGACGGAGAGACCCAGTACTTC
D gene: -; V gene: TRBV6-8; J gene: TRBJ1-2; clone size: -; CDR3 protein: CASLRAQAYGYTF; CDR3 DNA: TGTGCCAGCCTTAGGGCACAGGCTTACGGCTACACCTTC
D gene: -; V gene: TRBV14; J gene: TRBJ1-1; clone size: -; CDR3 protein: CASSLGTTLKAFF; CDR3 DNA: TGTGCCAGCAGTCTTGGAACTACCCTGAAAGCTTTCTTT
D gene: -; V gene: TRBV6-4; J gene: TRBJ2-2; clone size: -; CDR3 protein: CASSEQGDTGELFF; CDR3 DNA: TGTGCCAGCAGTGAGCAGGGTGACACCGGGGAGCTGTTTTTT
D gene: -; V gene: TRBV5-4; J gene: TRBJ2-5; clone size: -; CDR3 protein: CASSQGGAQETQYF; CDR3 DNA: TGTGCCAGCAGCCAGGGGGGGGCCCAAGAGACCCAGTACTTC
D gene: -; V gene: TRBV7-9; J gene: TRBJ1-2; clone size: -; CDR3 protein: CASSLVGIYGYTF; CDR3 DNA: TGTGCCAGCAGCTTAGTTGGGATCTATGGCTACACCTTC